The 16 T cell receptor beta chains below were found in one sample sequenced in a study of blood T cells in healthy people across ages. A J-beta primer mix and a sample-barcoded 5' primer were used in a second PCR of roughly 6 to 12 cycles. TCRdb re-called the 5' RACE reads with MiXCR, one entry per CDR3 protein. The table has approximately 1.5 million distinct CDR3 sequences, around 36% seen once; the top ten hold roughly 10%. The material sequenced was blood. Receptors were obtained from a young woman in good health.

V gene TRBV5-1 combines with J gene TRBJ1-1; TRBD1 is a possible D gene (5 bases). Trimming pared 2 bases from V and 6 bases from J, leaving 14 bases between. The CDR3 totals 14 residues. Germline CDR1 is SGHRS and CDR2 is YFSETQ. Here the CDR3 DNA reads TGCGCCAGCAGCTTAACCGGGACGAGGGCTGAAGCTTTCTTT. This sequence encodes CASSLTGTRAEAFF. The whole variable domain, remainder taken from reference TRBV5-1 and TRBJ1-1, is KAGVTQTPRYLIKTRGQQVTLSCSPISGHRSVSWYQQTPGQGLQFLFEYFSETQRNKGNFPGRFSGRQFSNSRSEMNVSTLELGDSALYLCASSLTGTRAEAFFGQGTRLTVV.

The rearrangement links TRBV7-6 to TRBJ2-5, with D hard to call. The CDR3 loop spans 13 amino acids. CDR1 is SGHVS, CDR2 FNYEAQ, per germline. Trimming removed 4 bases from V and 7 bases from J, with 13 bases in between. CDR3 sequence (DNA): TGTGCCAGCAGCTACGTTTTGGTTGGGACCCAGTACTTC. Amino acids: CASSYVLVGTQYF.

This clonotype showed up just once. A much larger clone sits a single nucleotide away, making a read error possible. The J gene is TRBJ2-7, the V gene TRBV29-1; the D is unclear. Germline CDR1 is SQVTM and CDR2 is ANQGSEA. This CDR3 contains 13 residues. CDR3 sequence reads: CGVEDDIAYEQYF. As DNA, the CDR3 is TGCGGCGTTGAGGACGACATCGCCTACGAGCAGTACTTC.

The CDR3 region has the DNA TGTGCCAGCAGTGCCGACAGGGGGTCCGAGCAGTACTTC. It specifies CASSADRGSEQYF. This sequence joins TRBV6-4 and TRBJ2-5; 9 nucleotides line up with TRBD1. The better agreement between TRBJ2-7 and the DNA end casts doubt on the J call. CDR1 is MRHNA, CDR2 SNTAGT, per germline. This CDR3 region has 13 residues.

The chain carries TRBV20-1 and TRBJ1-2; D not resolved. The germline V gene has CDR1 DFQATT and CDR2 SNEGSKA (reference sequence). The CDR3 totals 15 residues. V was clipped by 0 bases and J by 7 bases, with 18 bases between them. The DNA for the CDR3 is TGCAGTGCTAGAGAATTAAGGGATGGGGATGGTGGCTACACCTTC. Its protein is CSARELRDGDGGYTF.

The rearrangement links TRBV20-1 to TRBJ2-5; D may be TRBD1 or TRBD2 (5 bases each). The DNA end lines up better with TRBJ2-7; the J call may be wrong. CDR3 length: 13 residues. Per the germline V gene, CDR1 is DFQATT and CDR2 is SNEGSKA (reference sequence). The CDR3 nucleotides read TGCAGTGCTAGAAGTCCAGGGACCGCCGAGCAGTACTTC. Translation gives CSARSPGTAEQYF.

This clonotype has a handful of counts. The V gene is TRBV7-9, the J gene TRBJ2-3; D remains unclear. Germline values: CDR1 SEHNR, CDR2 FQNEAQ (reference sequence). Between the trimmed V and J ends, which lost 5 bases and 7 bases, there was a span of 10 bases. CDR3 length: 12 amino acids. DNA of the CDR3: TGTGCCAGCAGCGACGGACGGTATACGCAGTATTTT. Translated, it gives CASSDGRYTQYF.

This clonotype appeared many times. The chain recombines TRBV10-3 with TRBJ2-7, with 7 nucleotides matching TRBD2. Germline values: CDR1 ENHRY, CDR2 SYGVKD. V trimming: 5 bases; J trimming: 2 bases; junction bases outside the gene matches: 3. CDR3 length: 13 residues. The chain's CDR3 is CAISQRGPYEQYF. The CDR3, as DNA: TGTGCCATCAGTCAGCGGGGACCCTACGAGCAGTACTTC.

A remark on this clonotype: One end of the junction varies from germline; a read error may be responsible. This chain uses TRBV20-1 with TRBJ1-2, with TRBD1 identical over 9 bases. CDR3 size: 16 residues. Germline V CDR1 and CDR2: DFQATT, SNEGSKA (reference sequence). The CDR3 coding sequence is TGCAGTGCTAGAGGGGGGAGGGGACAGGGTAACTACGGCTACACCTTC. It specifies CSARGGRGQGNYGYTF.

This clonotype was seen a few times. This chain's CDR3 is CASSLAWAGGINEQFF. CDR3 DNA sequence: TGTGCCAGCAGCTTAGCATGGGCGGGGGGGATCAATGAGCAGTTCTTC. V gene TRBV7-9 combines with J gene TRBJ2-1, with TRBD2 identical over 9 bases. The V segment lost 0 bases and the J segment 6 bases; nucleotides outside the gene matches: 6. CDR1 and CDR2 (germline): SEHNR, FQNEAQ (reference sequence). This CDR3 region has 16 residues.

This clonotype has more than one count but fewer than ten. This chain connects TRBV7-6 to TRBJ2-1; possible D gene TRBD2, 5 bases. Germline V gene data show CDR1 as SGHVS and CDR2 as FNYEAQ. The V end was cut by 5 bases, the J end by 6 bases, with 20 bases between. The CDR3 loop spans 16 amino acids. The chain's CDR3 is CASSPMEARRSNEQFF. CDR3 coding DNA: TGTGCCAGCAGCCCGATGGAGGCAAGGCGTTCCAATGAGCAGTTCTTC.

The chain joins TRBV20-1 to TRBJ2-7; 7 bases match TRBD1. Trimming cost V 6 bases and J 6 bases; bases outside gene matches: 14. The CDR3 loop spans 14 amino acids. The germline gives CDR1 DFQATT, CDR2 SNEGSKA (reference sequence). The DNA of the CDR3 is TGCAGTGCCACCCAGAGGACAGGCGACAGCGAGCAGTACTTC. Its translation: CSATQRTGDSEQYF.

This clonotype occurred a few times. The rearrangement links TRBV20-1 to TRBJ1-2, with D unresolved. Germline V lookup: CDR1 DFQATT, CDR2 SNEGSKA (reference sequence). This CDR3 contains 17 residues. V was shortened by 0 bases and J by 2 bases, with 19 bases between the two germline ends. The CDR3 region is CSARDSRAKGGNYGYTF. In DNA form, the CDR3 reads TGCAGTGCTAGAGATAGCCGAGCGAAGGGAGGGAACTATGGCTACACCTTC.

The CDR3 region is CASRLGTGRHGYTF. CDR3 nucleotides: TGTGCCAGCAGGTTAGGGACAGGGCGACATGGCTACACCTTC. V usage is TRBV28 and J usage is TRBJ1-2, with TRBD1 matching 9 bases. Trimming cost V 6 bases and J 6 bases; bases outside gene matches: 8. The CDR3 loop spans 14 amino acids. Germline-derived CDR1 and CDR2 are MDHEN and SYDVKM.

The rearrangement links TRBV13 to TRBJ2-7; D possibly corresponds to TRBD1 (5 bases). The CDR3 contains 15 residues. Trimming removed 2 bases from V and 2 bases from J, with 13 bases in between. Looked up from germline, CDR1 is PRHDT and CDR2 is FYEKMQ (reference sequence). The CDR3 loop is CASSLYVSGTYEQYF. The CDR3 coding sequence is TGTGCCAGCAGCTTATACGTGTCAGGGACCTACGAGCAGTACTTC.

This chain joins TRBV20-1 and TRBJ2-7; 11 nucleotides align to TRBD2. Germline assignment: CDR1 DFQATT and CDR2 SNEGSKA (reference sequence). The CDR3 spans 18 residues. The ends lost 6 bases at V and 0 bases at J; junction bases unmatched: 16. The CDR3 region has the DNA TGCAGTGCCCTAATAGCGGCTCCTAGCGGGAGGTTCTCCTACGAGCAGTACTTC. This gives the protein CSALIAAPSGRFSYEQYF.